One sample yielded the 17 T cell receptor beta chains listed below, sequenced in a study of post-analysis software for immune sequencing data (dated by TCRdb to between 2014 and 2017). Overall study outcomes, separate from this receptor: Significantly higher frequencies in patients than in controls were found for roughly 5 TRBV segments, including TRBV5-6, TRBV5-1 and TRBV20-1.

No antigen has been identified for these receptors. Receptor amplification or capture employed PCR. Sequenced on an Illumina HiSeq 2500. To reduce PCR and sequencing biases, unique molecular identifiers were incorporated into the TCR beta cDNA libraries. TCRdb's own reprocessing of the public reads used fastp at Q25 and MiXCR and kept productive beta chains. Rows matching on CDR3 protein sequence are summarized as one entry with the most common DNA and genes. Across this sample there are about 500,000 distinct CDR3 sequences, with over 35% seen only once. The leading ten clones occupy around an eighth of the sample. The sequenced sample was blood. These receptors were collected from a girl aged 10-17 years with multiple sclerosis.

The V and J genes are TRBV7-2 and TRBJ2-3, with a possible D match to TRBD2 (7 bases). Germline values: CDR1 SGHTA, CDR2 FQGNSA. V was shortened by 7 bases and J by 5 bases, with 19 bases between the two germline ends. The CDR3 runs to 15 residues. CDR3 residues: CASTTLNREGDTQYF. CDR3 DNA: TGTGCCAGCACCACGTTGAACAGGGAGGGAGATACGCAGTATTTT.

The CDR3 loop reads CSVEWAGGYEQYF. Here the CDR3 DNA reads TGCAGCGTTGAGTGGGCAGGGGGCTACGAGCAGTACTTC. The genes are TRBV29-1 and TRBJ2-7; 7 nucleotides line up with TRBD1. Germline lookup yields CDR1 SQVTM and CDR2 ANQGSEA. V lost 3 bases and J lost 3; bases outside the gene matches: 5. This CDR3 comprises 13 residues.

This clonotype was seen a handful of times. CDR3 in amino acids: CASSFYAGQETQYF. As DNA, the CDR3 is TGTGCCAGCAGCTTTTATGCGGGCCAAGAGACCCAGTACTTC. This chain links TRBV7-2 with TRBJ2-5, with D tentatively TRBD2 (5 bases). Deletions cut 3 bases from V and 1 base from J, with 9 bases between. Germline CDR1 reads SGHTA; CDR2 reads FQGNSA. The CDR3 totals 14 residues.

This rearrangement joins TRBV6-7 to TRBJ2-3, with 11 bases matching TRBD2. TRBV6-7 is marked as an open reading frame, function uncertain. CDR3 length equals 16 residues. The trim removed 3 bases at V and 6 bases at J, leaving 8 bases unmatched. The CDR3: CASSYKLAGVEDTQYF. CDR3 nucleotide sequence: TGTGCCAGCAGTTATAAACTAGCGGGAGTAGAGGATACGCAGTATTTT.

This clonotype was seen only a few times. The chain has TRBV7-9 and TRBJ2-3; maybe TRBD2 (6 bases). Deletions cut 0 bases from V and 3 bases from J, with 13 bases between. The V gene's germline CDR1 is SEHNR and CDR2 FQNEAQ (reference sequence). This CDR3 region has 16 residues. Written as DNA, the CDR3 is TGTGCCAGCAGCTTAGCGCACGGGGGAGCAACAGATACGCAGTATTTT. Encoded protein: CASSLAHGGATDTQYF.

The rearrangement links TRBV20-1 to TRBJ1-3, with 8 positions matching TRBD1. The CDR3 has 18 residues. Germline lookup yields CDR1 DFQATT and CDR2 SNEGSKA (reference sequence). V shed 0 bases and J 0 bases; nucleotides not matched to a gene: 10. The CDR3 bases are TGCAGTGCTAGAGAAGGGACAGGAGAATCTTTCTCTGGAAACACCATATATTTT. It yields the protein CSAREGTGESFSGNTIYF.

In its sample, this clonotype was seen many times. The chain carries TRBV20-1 and TRBJ2-7; D gene unclear. The V and J ends lost 6 bases and 3 bases respectively, with 9 bases between them. The CDR3 extends over 11 amino acids. Germline values: CDR1 DFQATT, CDR2 SNEGSKA (reference sequence). The CDR3 here is CSASGGYEQYF. The CDR3 DNA sequence: TGCAGTGCCTCCGGCGGCTACGAGCAGTACTTC.

The genes are TRBV12-5 and TRBJ2-3, with 12 bases identical to TRBD2. After removal of 5 bases from V and 4 bases from J, the junction contained 10 bases not matched to a gene. Germline-derived CDR1 and CDR2 are LGHNT and FRNRAP. The CDR3 sequence is 17 residues long. CDR3 region: CASGGDLAGGPADTQYF. The CDR3, as DNA: TGTGCTAGTGGTGGGGACCTAGCGGGAGGGCCCGCAGATACGCAGTATTTT.

This clonotype was observed a handful of times. The genes are TRBV27 and TRBJ2-3; 7 bases map to TRBD1. V shed 1 base, J shed 0 bases, and the junction held 4 bases outside the gene matches. Germline V lookup: CDR1 MNHEY, CDR2 SMNVEV (reference sequence). The CDR3 spans 16 residues. CDR3 protein: CASSLFGQASTDTQYF. In DNA form, the CDR3 reads TGTGCCAGCAGTTTATTTGGACAGGCTAGCACAGATACGCAGTATTTT.

This clonotype was detected only a few times. The chain combines TRBV24-1 with TRBJ1-5; the match to TRBD1 covers 11 bases. Germline-derived CDR1 and CDR2 are KGHDR and SFDVKD. The V gene end was trimmed by 10 bases and the J gene end by 2 bases; junction bases not matched to a gene: 0. This CDR3 comprises 13 residues. CDR3 loop: CATGQGGNQPQHF. In DNA, the CDR3 is TGTGCCACGGGACAGGGGGGCAATCAGCCCCAGCATTTT.

The chain links TRBV29-1 to TRBJ2-1, with D perhaps matching TRBD1 (6 bases). V gave up 3 bases and J gave up 7 bases, with 16 bases separating them. The length of the CDR3 is 14 residues. Germline loops: CDR1 SQVTM, CDR2 ANQGSEA. The CDR3 spells CSVEFGTGWNEQFF. CDR3 nucleotide sequence: TGCAGCGTTGAGTTCGGAACAGGGTGGAATGAGCAGTTCTTC.

The chain combines TRBV27 with TRBJ2-7, with 7 nucleotides matching TRBD1. V was clipped by 3 bases and J by 0 bases; unmatched bases: 8. Looked up from germline, CDR1 is MNHEY and CDR2 is SMNVEV (reference sequence). The CDR3 length is 16 residues. CDR3 sequence reads: CASSFQPTGDSYEQYF. The CDR3 DNA sequence: TGTGCCAGCAGTTTCCAGCCCACAGGGGACTCCTACGAGCAGTACTTC.

This sequence joins TRBV4-1 and TRBJ2-5; 11 positions agree with TRBD2. This CDR3 contains 14 residues. Germline CDR1 reads MGHRA; CDR2 reads YSYEKL. The V and J ends lost 3 bases and 11 bases, in that order; junction bases with no gene match: 8. CDR3 DNA: TGCGCCAGCAGCCAGATAGCGGGAGGGCCAAAGCAGTACTTC. Translation: CASSQIAGGPKQYF.

This clonotype was seen a few times. The chain combines TRBV5-1 with TRBJ2-7, with D maybe TRBD1 (5 bases). The CDR3 has 16 residues. The germline V gene encodes CDR1 SGHRS and CDR2 YFSETQ. Trimming left V 0 bases short and J 3 bases short, with 16 bases between. The CDR3 spells CASSLGPGRGHYEQYF. CDR3 sequence (DNA): TGCGCCAGCAGCTTGGGACCAGGGCGCGGCCACTACGAGCAGTACTTC.

This clonotype appeared a few times. This chain connects TRBV4-1 to TRBJ1-6; tentatively, D is TRBD1 (6 bases). The CDR3 covers 15 residues. The germline CDR1 and CDR2 sequences are MGHRA and YSYEKL. V was cut by 0 bases and J by 9 bases, with 12 bases left in between. The CDR3 is CASSQDPQGSSPLHF. CDR3 sequence (DNA): TGCGCCAGCAGCCAAGATCCCCAGGGGAGTTCACCCCTCCACTTT.

The genes are TRBV28 and TRBJ2-7; 11 positions agree with TRBD1. The CDR3 covers 15 residues. V trimming: 6 bases; J trimming: 4 bases; junction bases outside the gene matches: 8. CDR1 is MDHEN, CDR2 SYDVKM, per germline. The CDR3 bases are TGTGCCAGCAGCACTTCCGGGACAGGGGGGTACGAGCAGTACTTC. It translates to CASSTSGTGGYEQYF.

The gene calls are TRBV7-2 and TRBJ2-7, with D unresolved. With the DNA end fitting TRBJ2-4 better, the J assignment may be wrong. This CDR3 region has 14 residues. The germline gives CDR1 SGHTA, CDR2 FQGNSA. The CDR3 is CASSLAGQQNIQYF. The CDR3 nucleotides read TGTGCCAGCAGCTTAGCCGGGCAACAAAACATTCAGTACTTC.